Presented here are 9 T cell receptor beta chains from one specimen sequenced in a study of T cell responses to AZD1222 COVID-19 vaccine. Profiling relied on immunoSEQ multiplex PCR, and the TCRdb table lists in-frame clones only, not all of them. The table shows 90,000 to 130,000 clones, with 80% to 85% occurring only once. The starting material was peripheral blood, obtained on day 0 of AZD1222 vaccination. Receptors were obtained from an adult in good health.

The chain carries TRBV19 and TRBJ1-1; 8 nucleotides agree with TRBD1. CDR3 length equals 13 residues. The germline CDR1 and CDR2 sequences are LNHDA and SQIVND (reference sequence). The ends lost 7 bases at V and 4 bases at J; junction bases unmatched: 5. The CDR3 loop is CASTDRESTEAFF. In nucleotides, the CDR3 is TGTGCCAGTACGGACAGGGAATCCACTGAAGCTTTCTTT.

The chain links TRBV6-4 to TRBJ1-6; weak D call: TRBD1 (6 bases). This CDR3 region has 17 residues. V gave up 2 bases and J gave up 6 bases, with 17 bases separating them. CDR1 is MRHNA, CDR2 SNTAGT, per germline. The CDR3 region is CASSDLDGDNLNSPLHF. CDR3 bases: TGTGCCAGCAGTGACCTAGACGGGGACAACCTTAATTCACCCCTCCACTTT.

CDR3 nucleotides: TGTGCCAGCTCCCCGTTAGGGGGAGTAGGGCAAGAGACCCAGTACTTC. It is translated as CASSPLGGVGQETQYF. The V and J genes are TRBV7-2 and TRBJ2-5; the D gene is possibly TRBD1 (6 bases). The V and J ends lost 8 bases and 2 bases respectively, with 21 bases between them. This CDR3 has 16 residues. Per the germline V gene, CDR1 is SGHTA and CDR2 is FQGNSA. Using reference TRBV7-2 and TRBJ2-5 for the parts outside the CDR3, the full variable domain is GAGVSQSPSNKVTEKGKDVELRCDPISGHTALYWYRQSLGQGLEFLIYFQGNSAPDKSGLPSDRFSAERTGGSVSTLTIQRTQQEDSAVYLCASSPLGGVGQETQYFGPGTRLLVL.

V and J are TRBV28 and TRBJ1-2; TRBD1 matches 7 bases. The V segment lost 7 bases and the J segment 2 bases; nucleotides outside the gene matches: 7. This CDR3 contains 14 residues. The germline gives CDR1 MDHEN, CDR2 SYDVKM. CDR3 amino acids: CASNRDSPNYGYTF. CDR3 bases: TGTGCCAGCAACAGGGACAGCCCCAACTATGGCTACACCTTC.

The J gene is TRBJ2-5, the V gene TRBV28, with D perhaps given as TRBD1 or TRBD2 (5 bases each). V lost 4 bases to trimming and J lost 7 bases, with 22 bases between them. The CDR3 has 16 residues. Germline V CDR1 and CDR2: MDHEN, SYDVKM. The CDR3 region is CASSSPGAGFGGTQYF. The CDR3 nucleotides read TGTGCCAGCAGTTCGCCCGGGGCCGGATTTGGAGGGACCCAGTACTTC.

This clone showed up just a few times. V gene TRBV30 combines with J gene TRBJ1-5; D possibly corresponds to TRBD1 (5 bases). Between the trimmed V and J ends, which lost 5 bases and 2 bases, there was a span of 10 bases. The CDR3 has 13 residues. Germline CDR1 reads GTSNPN; CDR2 reads SVGIG (reference sequence). As DNA, the CDR3 is TGTGCCTGGGCTATAGGGGGCAATCAGCCCCAGCATTTT. Encoded protein: CAWAIGGNQPQHF.

V is TRBV6-2 or TRBV6-3 and J is TRBJ1-2; unclear D gene. Trimming removed 4 bases from V and 3 bases from J, with 6 bases in between. There are 12 residues in the CDR3. The V gene's germline CDR1 is MNHEY and CDR2 SVGEGT. This chain's CDR3 is CASSWSYYGYTF. The CDR3 nucleotides are TGTGCCAGCAGTTGGAGTTACTATGGCTACACCTTC.

This clone has a handful of counts. The gene calls are TRBV12-3 or TRBV12-4 and TRBJ1-4, with D unclear. The CDR3 totals 11 residues. V was clipped by 3 bases and J by 8 bases, with 4 bases between them. CDR3 sequence reads: CASSLTEKLFF. For the CDR3, the DNA is TGTGCCAGCAGTTTGACCGAAAAACTGTTTTTT.

V usage is TRBV7-2 and J usage is TRBJ2-7; 8 bases are shared with TRBD2. The junction had 7 bases not matched to a gene; V was cut back by 5 bases and J by 1 base. CDR1 is SGHTA, CDR2 FQGNSA, per germline. The CDR3 totals 15 residues. The CDR3 here is CASSGTSGRSYEQYF. The CDR3 nucleotides are TGTGCCAGCAGCGGAACTAGCGGCAGATCCTACGAGCAGTACTTC.